What follows describes a single T cell receptor (beta chain). Germline loops: CDR1 MNHNS, CDR2 SASEGT. The length of the CDR3 is 17 residues. V was pared by 0 bases and J by 7 bases, with 19 bases between. The data are from a study of neoadjuvant anti-PD-1 for oral cavity cancer. Sequenced by immunoSEQ multiplex PCR; TCRdb stores in-frame clones only, minus some. This table has about 6,700 clones, about three quarters appearing once. The sequences come from PBMCs, collected before nivolumab (anti-PD-1) treatment. The genes are TRBV6-1 and TRBJ2-1, with D possibly TRBD1 on 6 matching bases. This receptor was taken from a person aged 35 to 85 with oral cavity squamous cell carcinoma. This CDR3 reads CASSEALVGTINNEQFF. In DNA, the CDR3 is TGTGCCAGCAGTGAAGCGCTTGTCGGGACAATTAATAATGAGCAGTTCTTC.